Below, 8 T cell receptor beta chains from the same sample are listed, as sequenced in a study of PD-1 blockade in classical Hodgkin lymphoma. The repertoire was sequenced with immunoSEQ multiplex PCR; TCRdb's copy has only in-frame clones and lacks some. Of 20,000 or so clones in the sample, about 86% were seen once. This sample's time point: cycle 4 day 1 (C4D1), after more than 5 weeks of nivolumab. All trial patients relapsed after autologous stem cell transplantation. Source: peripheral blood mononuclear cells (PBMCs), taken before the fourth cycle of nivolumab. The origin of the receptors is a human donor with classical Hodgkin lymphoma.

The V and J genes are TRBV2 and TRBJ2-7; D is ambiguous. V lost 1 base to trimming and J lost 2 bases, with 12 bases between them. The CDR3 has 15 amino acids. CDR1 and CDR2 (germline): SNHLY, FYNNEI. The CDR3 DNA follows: TGTGCCAGCAGTGAAGTGGCAGGATCGGCCTACGAGCAGTACTTC. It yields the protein CASSEVAGSAYEQYF.

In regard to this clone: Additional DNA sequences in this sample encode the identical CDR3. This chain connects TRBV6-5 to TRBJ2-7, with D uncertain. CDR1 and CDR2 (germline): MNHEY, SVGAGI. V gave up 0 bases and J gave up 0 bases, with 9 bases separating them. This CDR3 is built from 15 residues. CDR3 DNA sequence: TGTGCCAGCAGTTACTCCGGCTCAAACTCCTACGAGCAGTACTTC. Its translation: CASSYSGSNSYEQYF.

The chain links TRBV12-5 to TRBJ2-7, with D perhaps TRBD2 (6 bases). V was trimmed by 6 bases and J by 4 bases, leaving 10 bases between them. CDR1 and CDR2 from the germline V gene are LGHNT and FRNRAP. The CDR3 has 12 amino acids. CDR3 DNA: TGTGCTAGTGGCCTCCGGGAGTACGAGCAGTACTTC. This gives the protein CASGLREYEQYF.

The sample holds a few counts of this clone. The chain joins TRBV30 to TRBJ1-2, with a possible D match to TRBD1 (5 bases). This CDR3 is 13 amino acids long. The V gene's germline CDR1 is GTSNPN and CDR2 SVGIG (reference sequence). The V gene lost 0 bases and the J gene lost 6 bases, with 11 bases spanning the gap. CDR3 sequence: CAWSVTRVDGYTF. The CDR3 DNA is TGTGCCTGGAGTGTAACCAGGGTTGATGGCTACACCTTC. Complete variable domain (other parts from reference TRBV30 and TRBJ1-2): SQTIHQWPATLVQPVGSPLSLECTVEGTSNPNLYWYRQAAGRGLQLLFYSVGIGQISSEVPQNLSASRPQDRQFILSSKKLLLSDSGFYLCAWSVTRVDGYTFGSGTRLTVV.

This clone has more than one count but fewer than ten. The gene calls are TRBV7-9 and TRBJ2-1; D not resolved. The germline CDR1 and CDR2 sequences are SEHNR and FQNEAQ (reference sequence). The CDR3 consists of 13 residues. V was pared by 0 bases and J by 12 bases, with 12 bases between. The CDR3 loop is CASSLAHILGQFF. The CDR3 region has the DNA TGTGCCAGCAGCTTAGCGCACATCCTGGGGCAGTTCTTC.

The chain's CDR3 is CASSPQDEQYF. CDR3 coding DNA: TGTGCCAGCTCACCACAGGACGAGCAGTACTTC. This chain uses TRBV18 with TRBJ2-7; D is undetermined. This CDR3 comprises 11 residues. Germline V lookup: CDR1 KGHSH, CDR2 LQKENI. The V and J ends lost 1 base and 5 bases respectively, with 3 bases between them.

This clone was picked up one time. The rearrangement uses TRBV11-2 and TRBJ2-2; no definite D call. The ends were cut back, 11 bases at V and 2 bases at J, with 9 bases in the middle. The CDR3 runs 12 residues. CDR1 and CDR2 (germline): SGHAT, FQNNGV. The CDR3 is CALGPNTGELFF. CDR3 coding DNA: TGTGCCCTGGGCCCTAACACCGGGGAGCTGTTTTTT.

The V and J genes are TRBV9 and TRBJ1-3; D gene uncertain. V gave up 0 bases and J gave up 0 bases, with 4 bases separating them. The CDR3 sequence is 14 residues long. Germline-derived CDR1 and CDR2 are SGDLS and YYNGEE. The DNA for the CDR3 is TGTGCCAGCAGCGTAGCGGTCTCTGGAAACACCATATATTTT. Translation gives CASSVAVSGNTIYF.